The subject of this entry is one T cell receptor beta chain. No antigen is known for it. The data originate from a study of shared clonotypes between healthy human individuals. Study context: Serving as donors were two women and three men, whose ages spanned 18 to 49.

Several immunoSEQ 96-well plates shared each subset's DNA, each plate a replicate. Assay used: immunoSEQ multiplex PCR; TCRdb lists only in-frame clones, some missing. The table records roughly 2.1 million clones, roughly 91% of them present only once. Germline V gives CDR1 MNHEY, CDR2 SVGAGI. The V end was cut by 0 bases, the J end by 4 bases, with 13 bases between. The CDR3 is 15 residues long. Selected positively for CCR7 and CD45RO-negative, naive CD8 cells excluded terminally differentiated effector memory CD45RA+ cells. All of the donors resided in Nashville, Tennessee, and each was a Caucasian adult. General study results and limits: Non-shared clonotypes had lower generation probabilities than clonotypes shared by all four sorted-subset donors.

Source material: naive CD8+ T cells from PBMCs. This receptor was identified in a man aged 18 to 30 in good health. Some clones in this sample may be carry-over from other donors' samples. This chain joins TRBV6-5 and TRBJ2-7; unclear D gene. CDR3 coding DNA: TGTGCCAGCAGTTACTCCCGACAACTGGGTTACGAGCAGTACTTC. It is translated as CASSYSRQLGYEQYF.